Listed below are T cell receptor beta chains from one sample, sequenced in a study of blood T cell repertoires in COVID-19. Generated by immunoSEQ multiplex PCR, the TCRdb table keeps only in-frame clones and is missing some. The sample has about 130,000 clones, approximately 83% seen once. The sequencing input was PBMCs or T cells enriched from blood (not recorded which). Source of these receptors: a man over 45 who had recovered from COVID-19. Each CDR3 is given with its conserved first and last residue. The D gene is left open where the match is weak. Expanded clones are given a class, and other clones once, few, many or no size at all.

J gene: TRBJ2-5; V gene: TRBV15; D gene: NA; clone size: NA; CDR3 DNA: TGTGCCACCAGCAGAGATAAGGGGGGGGAGACCCAGTACTTC; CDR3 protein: CATSRDKGGETQYF
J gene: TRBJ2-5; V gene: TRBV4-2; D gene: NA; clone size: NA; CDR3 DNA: TGTGCCAGCAGCCAAGATTCTATCGGGGTTCGTGAGACCCAGTACTTC; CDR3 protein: CASSQDSIGVRETQYF
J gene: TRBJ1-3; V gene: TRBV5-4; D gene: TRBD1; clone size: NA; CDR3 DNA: TGTGCCAGCAGCCAGGACAGGGGGCCTGGAAACACCATATATTTT; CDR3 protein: CASSQDRGPGNTIYF
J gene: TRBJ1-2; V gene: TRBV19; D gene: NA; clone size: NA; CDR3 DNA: TGTGCCAGTAGCCGGACAGTCGGGAACTATGGCTACACCTTC; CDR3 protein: CASSRTVGNYGYTF
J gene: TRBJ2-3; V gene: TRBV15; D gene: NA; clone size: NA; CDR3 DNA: TGTGCCACCAGCAGAGAACCACCGGCTAGTTTGGCGGGGCTCACAGATACGCAGTATTTT; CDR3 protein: CATSREPPASLAGLTDTQYF
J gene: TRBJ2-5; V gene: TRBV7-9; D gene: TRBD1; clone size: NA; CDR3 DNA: TGTGCCAGCAGCTGGGGACAGGGGTTAGGGGAGACCCAGTACTTC; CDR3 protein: CASSWGQGLGETQYF
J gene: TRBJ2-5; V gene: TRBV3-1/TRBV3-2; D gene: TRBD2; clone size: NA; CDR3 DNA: TGTGCCAGCAGCCAGGGTCCCGGGGGGGGAGGAGAGACCCAGTACTTC; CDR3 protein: CASSQGPGGGGETQYF
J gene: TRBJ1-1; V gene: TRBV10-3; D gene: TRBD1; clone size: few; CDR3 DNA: TGTGCCATCAGTGAGTCCTGGACAGGGGGGAACACTGAAGCTTTCTTT; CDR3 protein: CAISESWTGGNTEAFF
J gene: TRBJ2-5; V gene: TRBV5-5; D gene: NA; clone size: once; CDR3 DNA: TGTGCCAGCAGCTTGGCCTTTGGGTTCCCGGGGGAGACCCAGTACTTC; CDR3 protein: CASSLAFGFPGETQYF
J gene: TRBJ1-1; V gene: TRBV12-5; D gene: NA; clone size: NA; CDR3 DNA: TGTGCTAGTGGTGGCACGGTAAGGGGGACCGAAGCTTTCTTT; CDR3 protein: CASGGTVRGTEAFF
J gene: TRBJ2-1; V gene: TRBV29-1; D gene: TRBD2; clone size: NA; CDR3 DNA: TGCAGCGTGGCGACTAGCGGGGGGTACGAGCAGTTCTTC; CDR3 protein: CSVATSGGYEQFF
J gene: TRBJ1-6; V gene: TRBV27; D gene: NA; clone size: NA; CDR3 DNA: TGTGCCAGCAGTTTTCAGAACTTAGGGGATTCACCCCTCCACTTT; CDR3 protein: CASSFQNLGDSPLHF
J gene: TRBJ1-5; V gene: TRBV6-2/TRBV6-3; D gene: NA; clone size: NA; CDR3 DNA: TGTGCCAGCAGTTGGCTCATGGGGCAGAATCAGCCCCAGCATTTT; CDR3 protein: CASSWLMGQNQPQHF
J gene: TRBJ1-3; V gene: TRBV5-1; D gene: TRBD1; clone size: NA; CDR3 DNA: TGCGCCAGCAGCCAACAGGGGGCTGCAAACACCATATATTTT; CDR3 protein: CASSQQGAANTIYF
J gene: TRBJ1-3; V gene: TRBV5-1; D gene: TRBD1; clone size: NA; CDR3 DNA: TGCGCCAGCAGCTACTGGACAGGGGTGCGAAACACCATATATTTT; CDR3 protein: CASSYWTGVRNTIYF
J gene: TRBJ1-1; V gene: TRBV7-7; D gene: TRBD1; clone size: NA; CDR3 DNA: TGTGCTAGCAGCTTTGTGGGACAGATGAACACTGAAGCTTTCTTT; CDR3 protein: CASSFVGQMNTEAFF
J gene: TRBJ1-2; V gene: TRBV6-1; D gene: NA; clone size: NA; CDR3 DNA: TGTGCCAGCAGTGACTTGTCGGGTCGGAGCAACTATGGCTACACCTTC; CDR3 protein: CASSDLSGRSNYGYTF
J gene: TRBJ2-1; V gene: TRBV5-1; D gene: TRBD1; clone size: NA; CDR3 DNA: TGCGCCAGCAGCTTGGCCTTGCGCGGACAGGGAGACAATGAGCAGTTCTTC; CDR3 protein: CASSLALRGQGDNEQFF
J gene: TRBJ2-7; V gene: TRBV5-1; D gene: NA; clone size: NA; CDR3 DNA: TGCGCCAGCAGCTTGGTCGCGAGCTCCTACGAGCAGTACTTC; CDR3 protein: CASSLVASSYEQYF
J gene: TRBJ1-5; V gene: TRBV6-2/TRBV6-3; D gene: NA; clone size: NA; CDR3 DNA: TGTGCCAGCAGTTACGGGGGGGGCAGGAGCAATCAGCCCCAGCATTTT; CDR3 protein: CASSYGGGRSNQPQHF
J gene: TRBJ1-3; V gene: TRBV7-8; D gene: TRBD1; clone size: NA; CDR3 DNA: TGTGCCAGCAGCACCCGACAGGGGGCTCCTGGAAACACCATATATTTT; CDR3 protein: CASSTRQGAPGNTIYF
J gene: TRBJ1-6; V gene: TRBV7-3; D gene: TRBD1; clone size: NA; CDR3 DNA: TGTGCCAGCAGCTTGACGGGACAGGGGTTGGAGCGTCATAATTCACCCCTCCACTTT; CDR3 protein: CASSLTGQGLERHNSPLHF
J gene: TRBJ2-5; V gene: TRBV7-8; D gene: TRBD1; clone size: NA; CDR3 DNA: TGTGCCAGCAGCCTTGACAGGGGACGAGAGACCCAGTACTTC; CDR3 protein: CASSLDRGRETQYF
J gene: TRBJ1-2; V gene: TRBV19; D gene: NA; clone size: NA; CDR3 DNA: TGTGCCAGTAGTATGGTCGGGGTCAACTATGGCTACACCTTC; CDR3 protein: CASSMVGVNYGYTF
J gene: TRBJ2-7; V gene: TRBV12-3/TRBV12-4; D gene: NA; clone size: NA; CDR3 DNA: TGTGCCAGCCGCCTCGGGGAGTACGAGCAGTACTTC; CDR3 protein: CASRLGEYEQYF
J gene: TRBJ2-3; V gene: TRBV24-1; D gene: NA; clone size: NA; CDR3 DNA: TGTGCCACCAGTGACACCGGGCCCGGGGTCCGCACGCAGTATTTT; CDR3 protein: CATSDTGPGVRTQYF
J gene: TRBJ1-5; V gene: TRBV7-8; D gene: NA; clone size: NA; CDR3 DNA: TGTGCCAGCAGCCGAGACGGTTTAGAGAATCAGCCCCAGCATTTT; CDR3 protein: CASSRDGLENQPQHF
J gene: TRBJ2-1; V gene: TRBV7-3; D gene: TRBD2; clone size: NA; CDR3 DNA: TGTGCCAGCAGCTCCTACTTCGGGACTAGCGGGTGGAGCTCCTACAATGAGCAGTTCTTC; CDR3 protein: CASSSYFGTSGWSSYNEQFF
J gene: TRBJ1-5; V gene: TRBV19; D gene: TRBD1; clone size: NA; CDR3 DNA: TGTGCCAGTAGTGCCGAGGGACAGAGGAATCAGCCCCAGCATTTT; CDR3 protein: CASSAEGQRNQPQHF
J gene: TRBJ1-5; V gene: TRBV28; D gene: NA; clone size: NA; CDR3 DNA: TGTGCCAGCACCCTAGCGGGGGGTGGGGGCAATCAGCCCCAGCATTTT; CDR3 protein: CASTLAGGGGNQPQHF
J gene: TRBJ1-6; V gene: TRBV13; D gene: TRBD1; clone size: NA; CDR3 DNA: TGTGCCAGCAGCAGACAGGGAGTTTTGAGCTCCTATAATTCACCCCTCCACTTT; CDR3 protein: CASSRQGVLSSYNSPLHF
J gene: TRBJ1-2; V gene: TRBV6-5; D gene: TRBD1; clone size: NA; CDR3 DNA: TGTGCCAGCAGGAGACCCCAGGGGGCGGACTATGGCTACACCTTC; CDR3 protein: CASRRPQGADYGYTF
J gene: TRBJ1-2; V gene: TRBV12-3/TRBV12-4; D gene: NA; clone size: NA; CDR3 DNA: TGTGCCAGCAGGGAGGGACGCAACTATGGCTACACCTTC; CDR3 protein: CASREGRNYGYTF
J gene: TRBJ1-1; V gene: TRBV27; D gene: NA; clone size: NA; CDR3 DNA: TGTGCCAGCAGTACAGGGTTGCGAAACACTGAAGCTTTCTTT; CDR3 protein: CASSTGLRNTEAFF
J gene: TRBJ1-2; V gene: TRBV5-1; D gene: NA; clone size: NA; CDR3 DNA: TGCGCCAGCAGCTTGAAGGAGTTCTATGGCTACACCTTC; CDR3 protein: CASSLKEFYGYTF
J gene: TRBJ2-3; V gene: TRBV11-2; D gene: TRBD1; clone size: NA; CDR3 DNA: TGTGCCAGCAGCTCCAAATCCCCGGGACAGGGGGATTCTACGCAGTATTTT; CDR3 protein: CASSSKSPGQGDSTQYF
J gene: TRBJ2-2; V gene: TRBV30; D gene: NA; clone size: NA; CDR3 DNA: TGTGCCTGGACTTTGAACACCGGGGAGCTGTTTTTT; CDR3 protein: CAWTLNTGELFF
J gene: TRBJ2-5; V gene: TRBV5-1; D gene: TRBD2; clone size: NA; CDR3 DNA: TGCGCCAGCAGCTTGAACGCCCCGGGCTTAGGACTAGCGGGGGGTCAAGAGACCCAGTACTTC; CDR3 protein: CASSLNAPGLGLAGGQETQYF
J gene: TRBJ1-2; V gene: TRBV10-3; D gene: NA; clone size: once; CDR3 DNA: TGTGCCATCAGTACTGACAGTCTCCAGAGTGGCTATGGCTACACCTTC; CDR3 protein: CAISTDSLQSGYGYTF
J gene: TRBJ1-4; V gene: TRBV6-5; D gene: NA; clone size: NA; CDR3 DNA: TGTGCCAGCAGCCCCAGAGGGCCTTCTGAAAAACTGTTTTTT; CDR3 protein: CASSPRGPSEKLFF
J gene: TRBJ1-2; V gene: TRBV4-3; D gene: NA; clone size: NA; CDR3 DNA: TGCGCCAGCAGCCAAGATATTGACCTCCGTGCGAGGTATGGCTACACCTTC; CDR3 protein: CASSQDIDLRARYGYTF
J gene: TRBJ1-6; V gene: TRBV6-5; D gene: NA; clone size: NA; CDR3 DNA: TGTGCCAGCAGTTACTCGGGCGCGATTAATTCACCCCTCCACTTT; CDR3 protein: CASSYSGAINSPLHF
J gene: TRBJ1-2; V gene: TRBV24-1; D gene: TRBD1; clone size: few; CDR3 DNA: TGTGCCACCAGTGATCCCCCCGGGACAGGGGGCAATGGCTACACCTTC; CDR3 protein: CATSDPPGTGGNGYTF
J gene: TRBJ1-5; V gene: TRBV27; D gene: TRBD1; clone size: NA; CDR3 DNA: TGTGCCAGCAGTACGTCCGGGACAGGACGTCAGCCCCAGCATTTT; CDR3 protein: CASSTSGTGRQPQHF
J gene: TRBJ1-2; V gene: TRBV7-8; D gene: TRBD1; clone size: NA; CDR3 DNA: TGTGCCAGCAGCTTAGCCTTGGGACAGGGCCTCTATGGCTACACCTTC; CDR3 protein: CASSLALGQGLYGYTF
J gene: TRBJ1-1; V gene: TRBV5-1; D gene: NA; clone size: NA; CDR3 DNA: TGCGCCAGCAGCCCACGGACAGAAATGAACACTGAAGCTTTCTTT; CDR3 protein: CASSPRTEMNTEAFF
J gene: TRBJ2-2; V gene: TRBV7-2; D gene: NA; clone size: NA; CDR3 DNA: TGTGCCAGCAGCTTACAGGCAGGGTCGAACACCGGGGAGCTGTTTTTT; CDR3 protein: CASSLQAGSNTGELFF
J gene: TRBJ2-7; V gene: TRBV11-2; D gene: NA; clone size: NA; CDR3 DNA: TGTGCCAGCAGCTTAGAAGGGGCCCCAACCTACGAGCAGTACTTC; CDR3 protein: CASSLEGAPTYEQYF
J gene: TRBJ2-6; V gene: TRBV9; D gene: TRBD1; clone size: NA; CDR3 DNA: TGTGCCAGCAGCGTAGCGGGACAGGGCGGCTATGGGGCCAACGTCCTGACTTTC; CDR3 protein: CASSVAGQGGYGANVLTF
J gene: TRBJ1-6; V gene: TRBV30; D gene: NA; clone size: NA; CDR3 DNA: TGTGCCTGGAGTGTTGGGGGCACCTATAATTCACCCCTCCACTTT; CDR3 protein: CAWSVGGTYNSPLHF
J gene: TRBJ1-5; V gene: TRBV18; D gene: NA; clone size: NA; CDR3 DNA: TGTGCCAGCTCACCAGACAGTCAAGGGGACAATCAGCCCCAGCATTTT; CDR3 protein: CASSPDSQGDNQPQHF
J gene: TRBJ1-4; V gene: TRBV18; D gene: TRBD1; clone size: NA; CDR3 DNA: TGTGCCAGCTCACACGACAGGGATTTTGAAAAACTGTTTTTT; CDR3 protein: CASSHDRDFEKLFF